The clone carrying this T cell receptor beta chain was detected only a few times. What it binds is unknown. A TCRbeta library incorporating unique molecular identifiers was prepared. One entry per CDR3 protein, called by TCRdb with MiXCR from the PCR reads. This table has hundreds of thousands of distinct CDR3 sequences, less than 15% appearing once. The CDR3 consists of 12 residues. Deletions cut 6 bases from V and 8 bases from J, with 13 bases between. The data stem from a study of T-cell reconstitution after alpha-beta-depleted transplantation in children. Study outcomes and limitations: Several hundred expanded graft clones reportedly supplied alpha-beta T cells about two months after transplant. Surviving recipient cells, namely T cells and thymic progenitors, were the source of high day-60 TCRbeta diversity in some patients. One year after transplant, T-cell counts and diversity came mostly from newly produced T cells.

Sample: PBMCs, taken before TCRalphabeta/CD19-depleted stem cell transplant. The chain has TRBV12-3 or TRBV12-4 and TRBJ1-2; D is undetermined. The sequence derives from a girl between 2 and 10 years old with congenital amegakaryocytic thrombocytopenia, due to receive a stem cell transplant. The CDR3: CASSPNFEGYTF. Here the CDR3 DNA reads TGTGCCAGCAGCCCTAACTTCGAGGGCTACACCTTC.